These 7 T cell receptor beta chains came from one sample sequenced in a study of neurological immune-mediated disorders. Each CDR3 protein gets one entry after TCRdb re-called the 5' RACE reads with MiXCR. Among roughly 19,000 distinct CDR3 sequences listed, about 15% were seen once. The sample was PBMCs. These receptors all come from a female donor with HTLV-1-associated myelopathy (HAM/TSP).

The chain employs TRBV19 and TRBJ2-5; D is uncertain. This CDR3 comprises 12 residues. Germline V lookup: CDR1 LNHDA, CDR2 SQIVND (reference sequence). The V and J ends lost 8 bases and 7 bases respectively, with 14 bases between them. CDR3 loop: CASGPSPATQYF. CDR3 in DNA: TGTGCCAGTGGGCCTTCGCCGGCGACCCAGTACTTC.

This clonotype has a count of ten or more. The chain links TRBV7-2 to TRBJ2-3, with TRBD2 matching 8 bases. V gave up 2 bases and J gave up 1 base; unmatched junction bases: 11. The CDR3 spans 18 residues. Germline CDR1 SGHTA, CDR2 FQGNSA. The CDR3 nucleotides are TGTGCCAGCAGCTTACCTGATCCATGGCGGGGGGGCACAGATACGCAGTATTTT. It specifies CASSLPDPWRGGTDTQYF.

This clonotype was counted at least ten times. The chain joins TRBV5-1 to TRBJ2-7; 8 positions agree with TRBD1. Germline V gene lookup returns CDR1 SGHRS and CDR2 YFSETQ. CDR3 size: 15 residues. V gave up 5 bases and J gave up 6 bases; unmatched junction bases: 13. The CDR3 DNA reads TGCGCCAGCAGTCTGGCACCGGGACAGGATTCCGAGCAGTACTTC. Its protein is CASSLAPGQDSEQYF.

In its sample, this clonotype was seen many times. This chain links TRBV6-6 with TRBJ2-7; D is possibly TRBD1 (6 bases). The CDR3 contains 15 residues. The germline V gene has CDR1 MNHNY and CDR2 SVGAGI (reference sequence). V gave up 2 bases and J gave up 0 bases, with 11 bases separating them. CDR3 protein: CASSYTLDSSYEQYF. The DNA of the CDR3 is TGTGCCAGCAGTTACACCCTGGACAGCTCCTACGAGCAGTACTTC.

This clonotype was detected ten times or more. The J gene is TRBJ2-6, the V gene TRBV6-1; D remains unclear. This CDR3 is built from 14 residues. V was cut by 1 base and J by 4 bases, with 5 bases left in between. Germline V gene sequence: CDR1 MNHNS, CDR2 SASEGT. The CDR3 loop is CASSEGPGANVLTF. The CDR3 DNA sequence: TGTGCCAGCAGTGAAGGGCCCGGGGCCAACGTCCTGACTTTC.

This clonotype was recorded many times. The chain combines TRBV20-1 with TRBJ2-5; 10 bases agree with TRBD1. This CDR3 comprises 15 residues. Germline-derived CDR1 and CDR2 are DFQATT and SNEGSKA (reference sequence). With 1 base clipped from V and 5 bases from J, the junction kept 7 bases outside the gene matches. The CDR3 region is CSARVPGQGLETQYF. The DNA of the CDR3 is TGCAGTGCTAGAGTACCGGGACAGGGGCTGGAGACCCAGTACTTC.

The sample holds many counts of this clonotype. The CDR3 DNA sequence: TGCGCCAGCAGCTTACTAGCGAGTGATACGCAGTATTTT. It encodes CASSLLASDTQYF. The chain uses TRBV5-1 and TRBJ2-3, with 7 bases that match TRBD2. Trimming removed 2 bases from V and 6 bases from J; junction bases left unmatched: 3. The CDR3 sequence is 13 residues long. Per germline, CDR1 SGHRS and CDR2 YFSETQ.